This TCR beta chain was captured in a study of T cells in Graves' hyperthyroidism and ophthalmopathy. Study information: Blood from the periphery was taken at initial diagnosis, before any treatment. General study results and limits: Ophthalmopathy could be told apart from stable hyperthyroidism with a 13 V-J model.

CDR1 and CDR2 (germline): SGHTA, FQGNSA. J gave up 3 bases and V 3 bases, and 12 bases lay outside the gene matches. The CDR3 covers 18 residues. Uncontrolled infection, other autoimmune disease, pregnancy or lactation excluded patients. The PBMCs were sourced from fresh peripheral blood (around 9.3 ml). The table lists this clonotype with many counts. Its antigen is undetermined. Amplified regions were TCR beta CDR3 sequences from RNA transcripts. An initial round of RT-PCR targeting the TCR CDR3 relied on the HTBI primer set. TCRdb re-analysed the multiplex PCR reads in MiXCR, keeping a single row per CDR3 protein. The sample holds 300,000 or so distinct CDR3 sequences, approximately 15% seen once.

Sequences were obtained from blood. This receptor was taken from a woman in her sixties or seventies with Graves' ophthalmopathy. This chain connects TRBV7-2 to TRBJ2-7; 12 bases align to TRBD2. CDR3 sequence reads: CASSLGLAGLISDYEQYF. DNA for the CDR3: TGTGCCAGCAGCTTGGGACTAGCGGGTTTAATTTCCGACTACGAGCAGTACTTC.